Listed here are 27 T cell receptor beta chains from one sample, sequenced in a study of T cells after yellow fever vaccination (dated by TCRdb to the late 2010s). Library creation used 5' RACE. Data came from an Illumina HiSeq 2500. TCRdb applied fastp at Q25 and MiXCR to the public reads, then kept only in-frame beta chains. A single entry per CDR3 protein holds the most common genes and DNA from its merged rows. The sample includes 450,000 to 600,000 distinct CDR3 sequences, with roughly a sixth observed a single time. Roughly a sixth of the sample is taken by the ten largest. Sample treatment or condition, as interpreted from the label and publication: live attenuated yellow fever vaccine strain. The sample here was PBMCs, taken about 5 days after the first yellow fever vaccination. These receptors were collected from a man younger than 35 who received the YFV17D yellow fever vaccine.

The chain employs TRBV6-5 and TRBJ2-3; D may be TRBD1 or TRBD2 (5 bases each). There are 17 residues in the CDR3. V was shortened by 1 base and J by 3 bases, with 17 bases between the two germline ends. Germline lookup yields CDR1 MNHEY and CDR2 SVGAGI. Here the CDR3 reads CASSYYPVLRGTDTQYF. The CDR3 DNA is TGTGCCAGCAGTTACTACCCCGTCTTGAGGGGAACAGATACGCAGTATTTT.

The chain's CDR3 is CASSAGALQETQYF. CDR3 DNA sequence: TGTGCCAGCAGCGCTGGGGCACTCCAAGAGACCCAGTACTTC. The rearrangement links TRBV9 to TRBJ2-5; TRBD1 might be the D (5 bases). V dropped 3 bases and J dropped 1 base, with 10 bases sitting between them. CDR1 and CDR2 from the germline V gene are SGDLS and YYNGEE. CDR3 length: 14 residues.

The chain joins TRBV4-1 to TRBJ2-5; 12 bases line up with TRBD2. The V segment lost 4 bases and the J segment 3 bases; nucleotides outside the gene matches: 27. CDR1 MGHRA and CDR2 YSYEKL come from the germline V gene. The CDR3 runs 23 residues. CDR3 in amino acids: CASSLMKGLAGSRSPHKEETQYF. DNA of the CDR3: TGCGCCAGCAGCCTTATGAAGGGACTAGCGGGCAGCCGGTCCCCACACAAAGAAGAGACCCAGTACTTC.

The rearrangement links TRBV20-1 to TRBJ1-6; possibly TRBD1 for D (5 bases). The CDR3 has 16 amino acids. Germline values: CDR1 DFQATT, CDR2 SNEGSKA (reference sequence). Trimming left V 1 base short and J 7 bases short, with 17 bases between. This CDR3 reads CSARVGGRDGNSPLHF. For the CDR3, the DNA is TGCAGTGCTAGAGTGGGAGGCAGGGACGGGAATTCACCCCTCCACTTT.

The V and J genes are TRBV10-3 and TRBJ1-1; TRBD1 might be the D (6 bases). CDR3 size: 14 residues. Trimming pared 4 bases from V and 1 base from J, leaving 10 bases between. Germline CDR1 reads ENHRY; CDR2 reads SYGVKD. CDR3 in amino acids: CAISGTAPNTEAFF. CDR3 coding DNA: TGTGCCATCAGTGGGACAGCCCCGAACACTGAAGCTTTCTTT.

The sample holds a few counts of this clonotype. The V gene is TRBV6-1, the J gene TRBJ2-7; the D gene is possibly TRBD2 (6 bases). Per germline, CDR1 MNHNS and CDR2 SASEGT. Trimming removed 5 bases at V and 0 bases at J, with 11 bases between. The CDR3 covers 14 residues. CDR3 DNA: TGTGCCAGCAGTCCCAGCGGGTTCTCCTACGAGCAGTACTTC. It translates to CASSPSGFSYEQYF.

This chain joins TRBV7-3 and TRBJ1-1; D call uncertain. The V gene's germline CDR1 is SGHTA and CDR2 FQGTGA. With 1 base removed from V and 1 base from J, the gap between germline ends came to 13 bases. CDR3 length: 16 residues. In DNA, the CDR3 is TGTGCCAGCAGCTTAAGCCCAGGCAGCCAGAACACTGAAGCTTTCTTT. The encoded protein is CASSLSPGSQNTEAFF.

V usage is TRBV12-3 or TRBV12-4 and J usage is TRBJ2-5; TRBD2 agrees at 8 bases. V lost 6 bases, J lost 4 bases, and 7 bases stayed unmatched. This CDR3 is built from 14 residues. The CDR3 DNA sequence: TGTGCCAGCAGCTTTAACGGGGGGGTAGAGACCCAGTACTTC. Amino acid sequence: CASSFNGGVETQYF.

The chain couples TRBV19 to TRBJ2-3; 11 bases map to TRBD2. The CDR3 sequence is 16 residues long. Trimming at V came to 7 bases and at J to 10 bases, leaving 16 bases not matched to a gene. The germline V gene has CDR1 LNHDA and CDR2 SQIVND (reference sequence). For the CDR3, the DNA is TGTGCCAGTACCACCTCACTAGCGGGGGCTACAAGTCCGCAGTATTTT. Residues: CASTTSLAGATSPQYF.

This chain uses TRBV3-1 with TRBJ1-2; TRBD1 matches at 9 bases. Germline V gene lookup returns CDR1 LGHDT and CDR2 YNNKEL (reference sequence). The CDR3 consists of 15 residues. Unmatched junction bases numbered 11, after V lost 6 bases and J lost 6 bases. The CDR3 DNA is TGTGCCAGCAGAGCCGGGACAGGGTCTATTAATGGCTACACCTTC. It is translated as CASRAGTGSINGYTF. Drawing the rest from reference TRBV3-1 and TRBJ1-2, the complete variable domain is DTAVSQTPKYLVTQMGNDKSIKCEQNLGHDTMYWYKQDSKKFLKIMFSYNNKELIINETVPNRFSPKSPDKAHLNLHINSLELGDSAVYFCASRAGTGSINGYTFGSGTRLTVV.

In this sample, this clonotype turned up a few times. The J gene is TRBJ1-6, the V gene TRBV4-3, with no clear D. The CDR3 has 17 residues. Germline loops: CDR1 LGHNA, CDR2 YSLEER. V lost 0 bases and J 3 bases, leaving 12 bases between the germline ends. As DNA, the CDR3 is TGCGCCAGCAGCCAAGAATCGACTGCCTTCTATAATTCACCCCTCCACTTT. Translating it yields CASSQESTAFYNSPLHF.

This clonotype came up a few times. The chain uses TRBV20-1 and TRBJ2-5; tentative D call: TRBD1 (6 bases). The CDR3 contains 12 residues. In germline, CDR1 is DFQATT, CDR2 SNEGSKA (reference sequence). The V end lost 6 bases, the J end lost 3 bases, and 11 bases lay between the germline ends. This chain's CDR3 is CSAGRGEETQYF. CDR3 DNA sequence: TGCAGTGCGGGCAGGGGCGAAGAGACCCAGTACTTC.

This clonotype has more than one count but fewer than ten. This rearrangement joins TRBV14 to TRBJ2-7; TRBD1 matches at 7 bases. Trimming removed 1 base from V and 5 bases from J; junction bases left unmatched: 8. The germline V gene encodes CDR1 SGHDN and CDR2 FVKESK. The CDR3 has 15 amino acids. CDR3 residues: CASSQGRQGNHEQYV. In DNA, the CDR3 is TGTGCCAGCAGCCAAGGGAGACAGGGAAACCACGAGCAGTACGTC.

In this sample, this clonotype turned up many times. The genes are TRBV29-1 and TRBJ2-2; perhaps TRBD1 as D (6 bases). V lost 6 bases and J 2 bases, leaving 13 bases between the germline ends. The CDR3 has 14 amino acids. Germline CDR1 SQVTM, CDR2 ANQGSEA. Written as DNA, the CDR3 is TGCAGCGTCCAGGACAGTGGAAACACCGGGGAGCTGTTTTTT. Encoded protein: CSVQDSGNTGELFF.

This clonotype was seen more than once but under ten times. This chain uses TRBV7-2 with TRBJ2-7, with a weak D call TRBD2 (6 bases). Germline values: CDR1 SGHTA, CDR2 FQGNSA. V lost 10 bases to trimming and J lost 4 bases, with 20 bases between them. This CDR3 is 14 amino acids long. CDR3 in amino acids: CATLETPGTYEQYF. The CDR3 DNA follows: TGTGCCACCTTGGAGACTCCAGGGACTTACGAGCAGTACTTC.

This chain joins TRBV12-3 or TRBV12-4 and TRBJ1-1; TRBD1 aligns across 10 bases. The junction had 7 bases not matched to a gene; V was cut back by 6 bases and J by 3 bases. The CDR3 length is 15 residues. The DNA for the CDR3 is TGTGCCAGCAGGCCAGACAGGGGGCAGTACACTGAAGCTTTCTTT. This codes for CASRPDRGQYTEAFF.

The chain carries TRBV20-1 and TRBJ2-4; the match to TRBD2 covers 12 bases. The CDR3 spans 14 residues. V was clipped by 6 bases and J by 9 bases; unmatched bases: 9. The V gene's germline CDR1 is DFQATT and CDR2 SNEGSKA (reference sequence). The CDR3 nucleotides read TGCAGTGCCCCACTAGCGGGGGGCTTTGGCATTCAGTACTTC. It encodes CSAPLAGGFGIQYF.

The V call is TRBV5-1, the J call TRBJ2-3; possibly TRBD1 for D (6 bases). Germline values: CDR1 SGHRS, CDR2 YFSETQ. CDR3 length: 15 amino acids. V lost 4 bases and J 4 bases, leaving 16 bases between the germline ends. The CDR3 sequence is CASSRFEGGPDTQYF. In nucleotides, the CDR3 is TGCGCCAGCAGCCGTTTCGAAGGGGGTCCAGATACGCAGTATTTT.

This clonotype was counted between two and nine times. The gene calls are TRBV6-2 or TRBV6-3 and TRBJ2-2; possibly TRBD1 or TRBD2 for D (5 bases each). CDR3 length equals 17 residues. Trimming pared 5 bases from V and 6 bases from J, leaving 22 bases between. Per the germline V gene, CDR1 is MNHEY and CDR2 is SVGEGT. CDR3 bases: TGTGCCAGCAGTACCCTGGGCCGGGACGCAGGTTCCGGGGAGCTGTTTTTT. This sequence encodes CASSTLGRDAGSGELFF.

This clonotype was counted only a few times. This chain links TRBV12-3 or TRBV12-4 with TRBJ1-4; D is possibly TRBD1 (5 bases). The CDR3 is made up of 15 amino acids. V lost 1 base to trimming and J lost 13 bases, with 19 bases between them. CDR3: CASSLEGSHEKGLFF. CDR3 bases: TGTGCCAGCAGTTTAGAGGGGTCCCATGAAAAGGGACTGTTTTTT.

This clonotype was seen repeatedly, ten times or more. This rearrangement joins TRBV15 to TRBJ2-7, with D unresolved. The CDR3 is 13 residues long. With 0 bases removed from V and 0 bases from J, the gap between germline ends came to 3 bases. Germline CDR1 and CDR2: LNHNV and YYDKDF (reference sequence). The CDR3 bases are TGTGCCACCAGCAGAGATCCCTCCTACGAGCAGTACGTC. This translates into CATSRDPSYEQYV.

The CDR3: CASTSTSGGLWTGELFF. The CDR3 nucleotides read TGCGCCAGCACCTCGACTAGCGGGGGCCTTTGGACCGGGGAGCTGTTTTTT. V is TRBV10-2 and J is TRBJ2-2; 12 bases are shared with TRBD2. This CDR3 region has 17 residues. V shed 7 bases and J 5 bases; nucleotides not matched to a gene: 11. Per germline, CDR1 WSHSY and CDR2 SAAADI.

V gene TRBV20-1 combines with J gene TRBJ1-1; a possible D gene is TRBD1 (5 bases). Trimming took 5 bases from V and 7 from J, leaving 17 bases between them. The germline V gene has CDR1 DFQATT and CDR2 SNEGSKA (reference sequence). The CDR3 has 13 residues. The CDR3 nucleotides read TGCAGTGCTCCCCGGAGCCAGGGATTTGAAGCTTTCTTT. It is translated as CSAPRSQGFEAFF.

The CDR3 DNA follows: TGTGCCAGCAGGCTGTCGCAGAACACTGAAGCTTTCTTT. Residues: CASRLSQNTEAFF. V and J are TRBV5-4 and TRBJ1-1; D is undetermined. Germline loops: CDR1 SGHNT, CDR2 YYREEE (reference sequence). The V end lost 5 bases, the J end lost 1 base, and 9 bases lay between the germline ends. The CDR3 is made up of 13 amino acids.

This clonotype was observed many times. V usage is TRBV3-1 and J usage is TRBJ2-2, with D unclear. Germline V gene data show CDR1 as LGHDT and CDR2 as YNNKEL (reference sequence). This CDR3 region has 17 residues. V lost 6 bases and J 1 base, leaving 18 bases between the germline ends. The CDR3 reads CASSLPTTMENTGELFF. In DNA, the CDR3 is TGTGCCAGCAGTCTACCCACTACGATGGAGAACACCGGGGAGCTGTTTTTT.

This clonotype was seen a handful of times. The CDR3 loop reads CASSPGTAFGAQYF. The CDR3 DNA reads TGTGCCAGCAGCCCGGGGACAGCTTTCGGGGCCCAGTACTTC. V and J are TRBV7-8 and TRBJ2-5; 7 bases fit TRBD1. J lost 9 bases, V lost 5 bases, and 12 bases had no gene match. The germline CDR1 and CDR2 sequences are SGHVS and FQNEAQ. The CDR3 consists of 14 residues.

This chain links TRBV6-4 with TRBJ2-3; 9 bases map to TRBD1. CDR1 and CDR2 from the germline V gene are MRHNA and SNTAGT. The CDR3 covers 15 residues. Trimming removed 6 bases from V and 0 bases from J; junction bases left unmatched: 4. CDR3 sequence: CASSRGTGSTDTQYF. The DNA of the CDR3 is TGTGCCAGCAGCCGCGGGACAGGGAGCACAGATACGCAGTATTTT.